What follows describes a single T cell receptor beta chain. What it recognizes is unknown. The record originates from a study of high-grade serous ovarian cancer treatment subgroups. Overall study findings and caveats: Only CDR3 was analyzed; CDR1 and CDR2 were not. Higher neoantigen levels went with greater TCR clonal relatedness.

TCRdb's copy holds only in-frame clones and misses some; the assay was immunoSEQ multiplex PCR. The sample includes about 28,000 clones, about 81% of them seen just once. V was pared by 3 bases and J by 1 base, with 11 bases between. CDR1 and CDR2 (germline): MNHNS, SASEGT. This CDR3 is 15 amino acids long. Tumor samples were taken before definitive surgery or chemotherapy. Input material: tumor tissue. The rearrangement uses TRBV6-1 and TRBJ2-3; D is perhaps TRBD1 (5 bases). The clonotype was recovered from a human donor with high-grade serous ovarian cancer. CDR3 protein: CASSDPGYGTDTQYF. CDR3 sequence (DNA): TGTGCCAGCAGTGACCCAGGGTACGGCACAGATACGCAGTATTTT.